Listed below are T cell receptor beta chains from one sample, sequenced in a study of blood T cell repertoires in COVID-19. The table came from immunoSEQ multiplex PCR; TCRdb's copy has only in-frame clones and leaves some out. The sample includes about 140,000 clones, 84% of them seen just once. Sequencing input: PBMCs or T cells enriched from blood (not recorded which). Receptor source: a middle-aged man with acute COVID-19. Both conserved end residues are part of each CDR3. The order of the fields is J gene, V gene, D gene, clone size, CDR3 DNA, CDR3 protein. D genes are given only for firm matches. Some rows mark clone size as missing; the rest say once, few, many or name a class of expanded clone.

J gene: TRBJ2-1; V gene: TRBV15; D gene: TRBD2; clone size: few; CDR3 DNA: TGTGCCACCAGCAGTTCTCGGGGGGTTTACAATGAGCAGTTCTTC; CDR3 protein: CATSSSRGVYNEQFF
J gene: TRBJ2-5; V gene: TRBV5-1; D gene: TRBD1; clone size: .; CDR3 DNA: TGCGCCAGCAGCTTGGGACAGGGGGAAATCGGGACCCAGTACTTC; CDR3 protein: CASSLGQGEIGTQYF
J gene: TRBJ1-5; V gene: TRBV5-5; D gene: .; clone size: .; CDR3 DNA: TGTGCCAGCAGCTTATGGGTGGAGGCCAATCAGCCCCAGCATTTT; CDR3 protein: CASSLWVEANQPQHF
J gene: TRBJ2-3; V gene: TRBV21-1; D gene: .; clone size: .; CDR3 DNA: TGTGCCAGCAGCAAAGCGGTAGCGGGAGTCGAAGATACGCAGTATTTT; CDR3 protein: CASSKAVAGVEDTQYF
J gene: TRBJ2-3; V gene: TRBV5-1; D gene: TRBD1; clone size: .; CDR3 DNA: TGCGCCAGCAGCTTTACAGGGGGCGCAGGCACAGATACGCAGTATTTT; CDR3 protein: CASSFTGGAGTDTQYF
J gene: TRBJ2-4; V gene: TRBV12-3/TRBV12-4; D gene: TRBD1; clone size: .; CDR3 DNA: TGTGCCAGCACCGAGACAGGGGAGAAGTACTTC; CDR3 protein: CASTETGEKYF
J gene: TRBJ2-1; V gene: TRBV9; D gene: .; clone size: .; CDR3 DNA: TGTGCCAGCAGCGTAGGCCCAGGGACCTACAATGAGCAGTTCTTC; CDR3 protein: CASSVGPGTYNEQFF
J gene: TRBJ1-5; V gene: TRBV28; D gene: TRBD1; clone size: .; CDR3 DNA: TGTGCCAGCACCCCGGGACAGGGGGCCTTGGGGCAGCATTTT; CDR3 protein: CASTPGQGALGQHF
J gene: TRBJ1-4; V gene: TRBV5-6; D gene: TRBD1; clone size: .; CDR3 DNA: TGTGCCAGCAGCTTATACAGGGGGAATGAAAAACTGTTTTTT; CDR3 protein: CASSLYRGNEKLFF
J gene: TRBJ2-7; V gene: TRBV28; D gene: TRBD1; clone size: .; CDR3 DNA: TGTGCCAGCAGTCTCCCGCGACAGGGGGCTTACGAGCAGTACTTC; CDR3 protein: CASSLPRQGAYEQYF
J gene: TRBJ1-5; V gene: TRBV7-2; D gene: .; clone size: few; CDR3 DNA: TGTGCCAGCAGCCGCACGGGCGGGAGCAATCAGCCCCAGCATTTT; CDR3 protein: CASSRTGGSNQPQHF
J gene: TRBJ1-5; V gene: TRBV6-1; D gene: .; clone size: .; CDR3 DNA: TGTGCCAGCAGTGAACAGGTTTATAGCAATCAGCCCCAGCATTTT; CDR3 protein: CASSEQVYSNQPQHF
J gene: TRBJ2-1; V gene: TRBV11-3; D gene: TRBD2; clone size: .; CDR3 DNA: TGTGCCAGCAGCTTGACGGGGGGTGGAAATGAGCAGTTCTTC; CDR3 protein: CASSLTGGGNEQFF
J gene: TRBJ2-1; V gene: TRBV19; D gene: TRBD2; clone size: .; CDR3 DNA: TGTGCCAGTAGTTATGGGACTAGCGGGATTTACAATGAGCAGTTCTTC; CDR3 protein: CASSYGTSGIYNEQFF
J gene: TRBJ2-1; V gene: TRBV14; D gene: TRBD1; clone size: .; CDR3 DNA: TGTGCCAGCAGCCAAGTTGACAGGGGCTACTACAATGAGCAGTTCTTC; CDR3 protein: CASSQVDRGYYNEQFF
J gene: TRBJ2-1; V gene: TRBV24-1; D gene: .; clone size: .; CDR3 DNA: TGTGCCACCAGTCCCGGGAGTTCCAATGAGCAGTTCTTC; CDR3 protein: CATSPGSSNEQFF
J gene: TRBJ1-3; V gene: TRBV6-5; D gene: .; clone size: .; CDR3 DNA: TGTGCCAGCAGCCTATTGTCTGGAAACACCATATATTTT; CDR3 protein: CASSLLSGNTIYF
J gene: TRBJ1-1; V gene: TRBV7-9; D gene: TRBD1; clone size: .; CDR3 DNA: TGTGCCAGCATCCTCGGACAGGGGAACACTGAAGCTTTCTTT; CDR3 protein: CASILGQGNTEAFF
J gene: TRBJ2-7; V gene: TRBV28; D gene: TRBD1; clone size: .; CDR3 DNA: TGTGCCAGCAGTGCCCCGGGACAGGGTTCCTACGAGCAGTACTTC; CDR3 protein: CASSAPGQGSYEQYF
J gene: TRBJ2-1; V gene: TRBV5-8; D gene: .; clone size: .; CDR3 DNA: TGTGCCAGCAGCTTCCCCACCCTATACAATGAGCAGTTCTTC; CDR3 protein: CASSFPTLYNEQFF
J gene: TRBJ2-1; V gene: TRBV9; D gene: .; clone size: .; CDR3 DNA: TGTGCCAGCAGCCTACCGGGGGAGAGGCAGTTCTTC; CDR3 protein: CASSLPGERQFF
J gene: TRBJ1-3; V gene: TRBV13; D gene: .; clone size: .; CDR3 DNA: TGTGCCAGCAGGTACTCCGGTGGAAACACCATATATTTT; CDR3 protein: CASRYSGGNTIYF
J gene: TRBJ2-1; V gene: TRBV30; D gene: .; clone size: .; CDR3 DNA: TGTGCCTGGGCCATATACAGGGAGCAGTTCTTC; CDR3 protein: CAWAIYREQFF
J gene: TRBJ1-1; V gene: TRBV6-2/TRBV6-3; D gene: .; clone size: .; CDR3 DNA: TGTGCCAGCAGTTACGGGCCAGGGGACACTGAAGCTTTCTTT; CDR3 protein: CASSYGPGDTEAFF
J gene: TRBJ2-1; V gene: TRBV28; D gene: TRBD2; clone size: .; CDR3 DNA: TGTGCCAGCCGGGGGGGGCCGGGCTTTGAGCAGTTCTTC; CDR3 protein: CASRGGPGFEQFF
J gene: TRBJ2-1; V gene: TRBV6-1; D gene: TRBD1; clone size: .; CDR3 DNA: TGTGCCAGCAGGGAAAGCTCCGGGACAGGGGGCTACAATGAGCAGTTCTTC; CDR3 protein: CASRESSGTGGYNEQFF
J gene: TRBJ1-2; V gene: TRBV6-5; D gene: TRBD1; clone size: few; CDR3 DNA: TGTGCCAGCAGTCCCTGGACAGGGGGGGATAAGGGCTACACCTTC; CDR3 protein: CASSPWTGGDKGYTF
J gene: TRBJ2-5; V gene: TRBV4-3; D gene: .; clone size: once; CDR3 DNA: TGCGCCAGCAGCCAAAACCGGGACTCAGGGGAGACCCAGTACTTC; CDR3 protein: CASSQNRDSGETQYF
J gene: TRBJ2-2; V gene: TRBV9; D gene: TRBD1; clone size: .; CDR3 DNA: TGTGCCAGCAGCCGCCGACAGGGGGTAAATACCGGGGAGCTGTTTTTT; CDR3 protein: CASSRRQGVNTGELFF
J gene: TRBJ1-1; V gene: TRBV5-1; D gene: .; clone size: once; CDR3 DNA: TGCGCCAGCAGCTTGGCCGTGACGGGGAACACTGAAGCTTTCTTT; CDR3 protein: CASSLAVTGNTEAFF
J gene: TRBJ1-3; V gene: TRBV11-2; D gene: .; clone size: few; CDR3 DNA: TGTGCCAGCAGCCGAATGGGGGGGGGATCTGGAAACACCATATATTTT; CDR3 protein: CASSRMGGGSGNTIYF
J gene: TRBJ2-7; V gene: TRBV2; D gene: TRBD1; clone size: few; CDR3 DNA: TGTGCCAGCAGTGGGGGGACAGTAGCCTACGAGCAGTACTTC; CDR3 protein: CASSGGTVAYEQYF
J gene: TRBJ2-7; V gene: TRBV2; D gene: TRBD1; clone size: once; CDR3 DNA: TGTGCCAGCAGTGGGGACAGGGGAAGCGAGCAGTACTTC; CDR3 protein: CASSGDRGSEQYF
J gene: TRBJ2-1; V gene: TRBV5-5; D gene: TRBD1; clone size: once; CDR3 DNA: TGTGCCAGCAGCTGGGCCGAGGCAGGGGGCTTTTACAATGAGCAGTTCTTC; CDR3 protein: CASSWAEAGGFYNEQFF
J gene: TRBJ1-2; V gene: TRBV18; D gene: .; clone size: .; CDR3 DNA: TGTGCCAGCTCACCGGGGTCTCGGGGACTTAACTATGGCTACACCTTC; CDR3 protein: CASSPGSRGLNYGYTF
J gene: TRBJ1-1; V gene: TRBV5-5; D gene: TRBD1; clone size: .; CDR3 DNA: TGTGCCAGCAGTCCGGACAGGGAAGGCACTGAAGCTTTCTTT; CDR3 protein: CASSPDREGTEAFF
J gene: TRBJ2-2; V gene: TRBV11-2; D gene: .; clone size: .; CDR3 DNA: TGTGCCAGCACTTCAGGGTGGGGGGAGCTGTTTTTT; CDR3 protein: CASTSGWGELFF
J gene: TRBJ2-2; V gene: TRBV28; D gene: .; clone size: .; CDR3 DNA: TGTGCCAGCAGTTTCGACGGGAGTCGGTACACCGGGGAGCTGTTTTTT; CDR3 protein: CASSFDGSRYTGELFF
J gene: TRBJ1-6; V gene: TRBV6-5; D gene: .; clone size: .; CDR3 DNA: TGTGCCAGCAGGATTACAGGGTTTTCACCCCTCCACTTT; CDR3 protein: CASRITGFSPLHF
J gene: TRBJ1-2; V gene: TRBV3-1/TRBV3-2; D gene: TRBD1; clone size: .; CDR3 DNA: TGTGCCAGCAGCCAAGACGTAGGGACAGGGAGCTATGGCTACACCTTC; CDR3 protein: CASSQDVGTGSYGYTF
J gene: TRBJ2-7; V gene: TRBV25-1; D gene: TRBD2; clone size: .; CDR3 DNA: TGTGCCAGCAGTCCGCGGGAGGGTACGGGCGAGCAGTACTTC; CDR3 protein: CASSPREGTGEQYF
J gene: TRBJ1-4; V gene: TRBV19; D gene: .; clone size: once; CDR3 DNA: TGTGCCAGTAGGGGCCCAACTAATGAAAAACTGTTTTTT; CDR3 protein: CASRGPTNEKLFF
J gene: TRBJ2-5; V gene: TRBV27; D gene: TRBD2; clone size: .; CDR3 DNA: TGTGCCAGCAGTTTACGCGCGGGAGTTCAAGAGACCCAGTACTTC; CDR3 protein: CASSLRAGVQETQYF
J gene: TRBJ1-2; V gene: TRBV7-9; D gene: .; clone size: .; CDR3 DNA: TGTGCCAGCAGGGGGAGCTCCTATGGCTACACCTTC; CDR3 protein: CASRGSSYGYTF
J gene: TRBJ2-2; V gene: TRBV5-4; D gene: TRBD2; clone size: .; CDR3 DNA: TGTGCCAGCATCATAGCGGGGGGGACCGGGGAGCTGTTTTTT; CDR3 protein: CASIIAGGTGELFF
J gene: TRBJ1-2; V gene: TRBV6-5; D gene: .; clone size: .; CDR3 DNA: TGTGCCAGCAGTCCCCCGGGGGGCGAAGGAGTTGGCTACACCTTC; CDR3 protein: CASSPPGGEGVGYTF
J gene: TRBJ2-5; V gene: TRBV7-2; D gene: .; clone size: .; CDR3 DNA: TGTGCCAGCAGCCTGTTCAGTCGCGGGTCGGACAGCCAGTACTTC; CDR3 protein: CASSLFSRGSDSQYF
J gene: TRBJ2-5; V gene: TRBV5-1; D gene: TRBD2; clone size: .; CDR3 DNA: TGCGCCAGCAGCTTGGGGACTAGCGGGAGGGCCAGGGAGACCCAGTACTTC; CDR3 protein: CASSLGTSGRARETQYF
J gene: TRBJ1-2; V gene: TRBV6-5; D gene: TRBD1; clone size: few; CDR3 DNA: TGTGCCAGCAGGTCAGGGGGCGCTGACTATGGCTACACCTTC; CDR3 protein: CASRSGGADYGYTF
J gene: TRBJ1-4; V gene: TRBV10-3; D gene: .; clone size: .; CDR3 DNA: TGTGCCATCAGTGGCGGGGGGCTGGCAACTAATGAAAAACTGTTTTTT; CDR3 protein: CAISGGGLATNEKLFF
J gene: TRBJ2-1; V gene: TRBV6-5; D gene: TRBD2; clone size: .; CDR3 DNA: TGTGCCGGACAGGGATCTAGCGGGAGAATGGGTGAGCAGTTCTTC; CDR3 protein: CAGQGSSGRMGEQFF
J gene: TRBJ1-3; V gene: TRBV6-6; D gene: .; clone size: .; CDR3 DNA: TGTGCCAGCACCCCGACCGGGGGTTCGGGAAACACCATATATTTT; CDR3 protein: CASTPTGGSGNTIYF
J gene: TRBJ2-3; V gene: TRBV4-1; D gene: TRBD1; clone size: .; CDR3 DNA: TGCGCCAGCAGCCAGCAAACAGGGGGCTGGGATACGCAGTATTTT; CDR3 protein: CASSQQTGGWDTQYF
J gene: TRBJ2-2; V gene: TRBV24-1; D gene: .; clone size: .; CDR3 DNA: TGTGCCACCAGTGATTTGAGGGGCGGCCCGATCACCGGGGAGCTGTTTTTT; CDR3 protein: CATSDLRGGPITGELFF
J gene: TRBJ2-5; V gene: TRBV5-1; D gene: TRBD2; clone size: .; CDR3 DNA: TGCGCCAGCAGCTCTAGCGGGGACCAAGAGACCCAGTACTTC; CDR3 protein: CASSSSGDQETQYF
J gene: TRBJ1-1; V gene: TRBV5-1; D gene: .; clone size: .; CDR3 DNA: TGCGCCAGCAGTTACTCCAAGGACAGTGAAGCTTTCTTT; CDR3 protein: CASSYSKDSEAFF
J gene: TRBJ2-1; V gene: TRBV28; D gene: .; clone size: .; CDR3 DNA: TGTGCCAGCAGTTTATCCAGAAACAATGAGCAGTTCTTC; CDR3 protein: CASSLSRNNEQFF
J gene: TRBJ2-3; V gene: TRBV30; D gene: .; clone size: .; CDR3 DNA: TGTGCCTGGAGTAATGGGGTAGGGGCAGATACGCAGTATTTT; CDR3 protein: CAWSNGVGADTQYF
J gene: TRBJ1-5; V gene: TRBV5-1; D gene: TRBD1; clone size: .; CDR3 DNA: TGCGCCAGCAGCCCGTCGGACAGGCGTAATCAGCCCCAGCATTTT; CDR3 protein: CASSPSDRRNQPQHF